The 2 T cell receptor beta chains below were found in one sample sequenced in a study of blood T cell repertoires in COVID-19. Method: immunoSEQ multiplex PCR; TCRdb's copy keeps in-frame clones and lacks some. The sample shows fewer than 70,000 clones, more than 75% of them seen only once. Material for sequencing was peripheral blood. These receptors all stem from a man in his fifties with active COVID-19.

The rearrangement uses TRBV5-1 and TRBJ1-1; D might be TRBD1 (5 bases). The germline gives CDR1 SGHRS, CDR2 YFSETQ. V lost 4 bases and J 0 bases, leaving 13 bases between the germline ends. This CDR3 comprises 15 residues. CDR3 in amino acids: CASSPTEGMNTEAFF. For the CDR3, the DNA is TGCGCCAGCAGCCCCACGGAGGGGATGAACACTGAAGCTTTCTTT.

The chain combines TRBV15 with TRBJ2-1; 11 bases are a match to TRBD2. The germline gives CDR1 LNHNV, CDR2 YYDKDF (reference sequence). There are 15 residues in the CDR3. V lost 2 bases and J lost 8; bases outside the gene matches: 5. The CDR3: CATSRNSGGADEQFF. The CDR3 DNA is TGTGCCACCAGCAGAAATAGCGGGGGGGCCGATGAGCAGTTCTTC. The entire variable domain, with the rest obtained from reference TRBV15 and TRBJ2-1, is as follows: DAMVIQNPRYQVTQFGKPVTLSCSQTLNHNVMYWYQQKSSQAPKLLFHYYDKDFNNEADTPDNFQSRRPNTSFCFLDIRSPGLGDTAMYLCATSRNSGGADEQFFGPGTRLTVL.